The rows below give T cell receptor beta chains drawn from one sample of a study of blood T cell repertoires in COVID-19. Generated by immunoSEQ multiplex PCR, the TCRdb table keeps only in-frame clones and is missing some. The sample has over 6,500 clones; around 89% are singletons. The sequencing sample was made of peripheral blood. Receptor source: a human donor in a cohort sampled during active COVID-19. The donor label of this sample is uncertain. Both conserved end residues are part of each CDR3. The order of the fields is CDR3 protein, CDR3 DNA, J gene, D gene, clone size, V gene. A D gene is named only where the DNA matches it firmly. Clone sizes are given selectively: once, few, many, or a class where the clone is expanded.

CDR3: CASRGGQHPLTEAFF
DNA: TGTGCCAGCAGGGGCGGACAGCACCCACTCACTGAAGCTTTCTTT
J: TRBJ1-1
D: NA
size: NA
V: TRBV28

CDR3: CATSRPVGQASYEQYF
DNA: TGTGCCACCAGCAGACCCGTGGGACAGGCCTCCTACGAGCAGTACTTC
J: TRBJ2-7
D: TRBD1
size: NA
V: TRBV15

CDR3: CASSSSRRGLEAFF
DNA: TGTGCCAGCAGTTCCTCGAGGCGCGGTCTTGAAGCTTTCTTT
J: TRBJ1-1
D: NA
size: once
V: TRBV6-5

CDR3: CAWRGGDRNTGELFF
DNA: TGTGCCTGGAGAGGCGGGGATAGGAACACCGGGGAGCTGTTTTTT
J: TRBJ2-2
D: NA
size: NA
V: TRBV30

CDR3: CASSISQGQKLFF
DNA: TGTGCCAGTAGTATCTCCCAGGGTCAAAAACTGTTTTTT
J: TRBJ1-4
D: NA
size: NA
V: TRBV19

CDR3: CASSTRDFLQPQYF
DNA: TGTGCCAGCAGTACTCGGGACTTTTTGCAGCCCCAGTACTTC
J: TRBJ2-5
D: NA
size: NA
V: TRBV6-6

CDR3: CASSEPSTGDYEQYF
DNA: TGCGCCAGCAGTGAGCCTTCGACAGGGGACTACGAGCAGTACTTC
J: TRBJ2-7
D: TRBD1
size: few
V: TRBV10-1

CDR3: CASSDSGQGIVDQPQHF
DNA: TGTGCCAGCAGTGACTCGGGACAGGGGATTGTCGATCAGCCCCAGCATTTT
J: TRBJ1-5
D: TRBD1
size: NA
V: TRBV6-4

CDR3: CSAHPLQGAYNEQFF
DNA: TGCAGCGCCCACCCCCTGCAGGGTGCCTACAATGAGCAGTTCTTC
J: TRBJ2-1
D: NA
size: NA
V: TRBV29-1

CDR3: CASSLGLDTELFF
DNA: TGTGCCAGCAGCCTCGGACTAGACACGGAGCTGTTTTTT
J: TRBJ2-2
D: TRBD2
size: NA
V: TRBV5-6

CDR3: CASGQGNYEQYF
DNA: TGTGCCAGCGGACAGGGGAACTACGAGCAGTACTTC
J: TRBJ2-7
D: TRBD1
size: NA
V: TRBV6-5

CDR3: CASSSGGRFGEQYF
DNA: TGTGCCAGCAGCTCCGGCGGGAGGTTCGGCGAGCAGTACTTC
J: TRBJ2-7
D: TRBD2
size: NA
V: TRBV13

CDR3: CASSLYAGSHEQYF
DNA: TGTGCCAGCAGTTTATATGCAGGGTCCCACGAGCAGTACTTC
J: TRBJ2-7
D: NA
size: NA
V: TRBV27

CDR3: CATSRDSMTDTQYF
DNA: TGTGCCACCAGCAGAGATTCCATGACAGATACGCAGTATTTT
J: TRBJ2-3
D: NA
size: NA
V: TRBV15

CDR3: CASSEVQGTNYGYTF
DNA: TGTGCCAGCAGTGAAGTACAGGGGACGAACTATGGCTACACCTTC
J: TRBJ1-2
D: TRBD1
size: NA
V: TRBV2

CDR3: CASSLGQRATEAFF
DNA: TGCGCCAGCAGCTTGGGACAGCGCGCCACTGAAGCTTTCTTT
J: TRBJ1-1
D: NA
size: NA
V: TRBV5-1

CDR3: CASSRQGAAFF
DNA: TGTGCCAGCAGTCGACAGGGGGCGGCTTTCTTT
J: TRBJ1-1
D: TRBD1
size: NA
V: TRBV12-3/TRBV12-4

CDR3: CASSMASGSLPTGELFF
DNA: TGTGCCAGTAGTATGGCTAGCGGGAGTCTGCCCACCGGGGAGCTGTTTTTT
J: TRBJ2-2
D: TRBD2
size: NA
V: TRBV19

CDR3: CASTLGGYNSPLHF
DNA: TGTGCCAGCACCCTGGGGGGTTATAATTCACCCCTCCACTTT
J: TRBJ1-6
D: NA
size: NA
V: TRBV27

CDR3: CASSSTRLAGYSYEQYF
DNA: TGTGCCAGCAGTTCAACGCGACTAGCGGGGTACTCCTACGAGCAGTACTTC
J: TRBJ2-7
D: TRBD2
size: NA
V: TRBV28

CDR3: CASRPPGELYYGYTF
DNA: TGTGCCAGCAGACCCCCAGGGGAACTCTACTATGGCTACACCTTC
J: TRBJ1-2
D: NA
size: NA
V: TRBV28

CDR3: CASSRRGSYNEQFF
DNA: TGTGCCAGCAGTCGCCGAGGCTCCTACAATGAGCAGTTCTTC
J: TRBJ2-1
D: NA
size: NA
V: TRBV28

CDR3: CASSLQGPQTGELFF
DNA: TGCGCCAGCAGCTTACAGGGGCCCCAAACCGGGGAGCTGTTTTTT
J: TRBJ2-2
D: TRBD1
size: NA
V: TRBV5-1

CDR3: CASSELGRGGQPQHF
DNA: TGTGCCAGCAGTGAATTAGGGAGGGGAGGACAGCCCCAGCATTTT
J: TRBJ1-5
D: NA
size: NA
V: TRBV6-1

CDR3: CASSSYRGRGDYGYTF
DNA: TGTGCCAGCAGCTCTTACAGGGGAAGAGGGGACTATGGCTACACCTTC
J: TRBJ1-2
D: TRBD1
size: NA
V: TRBV7-9

CDR3: CAISESSSKPNYGYTF
DNA: TGTGCCATCAGTGAGTCGAGCTCAAAGCCCAACTATGGCTACACCTTC
J: TRBJ1-2
D: NA
size: NA
V: TRBV10-3

CDR3: CASSPGQGRENTEAFF
DNA: TGCGCCAGCAGCCCTGGACAGGGAAGGGAGAACACTGAAGCTTTCTTT
J: TRBJ1-1
D: TRBD1
size: NA
V: TRBV5-1

CDR3: CATSSRDNREQYF
DNA: TGTGCCACCAGCAGCCGGGACAATCGAGAGCAGTACTTC
J: TRBJ2-7
D: NA
size: NA
V: TRBV15

CDR3: CASSESAGWNGYTF
DNA: TGCGCCAGCAGTGAGTCGGCAGGGTGGAATGGCTACACCTTC
J: TRBJ1-2
D: NA
size: NA
V: TRBV10-2

CDR3: CATHFRGWSSYNEQFF
DNA: TGTGCCACCCACTTTCGCGGGTGGAGCTCCTACAATGAGCAGTTCTTC
J: TRBJ2-1
D: NA
size: NA
V: TRBV27

CDR3: CASSLHLTGGNYGYTF
DNA: TGTGCCAGCAGCTTACACCTCACGGGGGGAAACTATGGCTACACCTTC
J: TRBJ1-2
D: NA
size: NA
V: TRBV5-8

CDR3: CASSPDYGYTF
DNA: TGTGCCAGCTCACCCGACTATGGCTACACCTTC
J: TRBJ1-2
D: NA
size: NA
V: TRBV18

CDR3: CAVKRASGHNEQFF
DNA: TGTGCCGTTAAAAGGGCTAGCGGCCACAATGAGCAGTTCTTC
J: TRBJ2-1
D: TRBD2
size: NA
V: TRBV19

CDR3: CASRNPGTGISGYTF
DNA: TGTGCCAGTAGAAATCCGGGGACAGGGATTTCCGGCTACACCTTC
J: TRBJ1-2
D: TRBD1
size: NA
V: TRBV19

CDR3: CASSNTGPYEQYF
DNA: TGTGCCAGCAGCAATACAGGGCCCTACGAGCAGTACTTC
J: TRBJ2-7
D: NA
size: NA
V: TRBV7-9

CDR3: CASSVGSPGELFF
DNA: TGTGCCAGCAGCGTGGGGAGCCCCGGGGAGCTGTTTTTT
J: TRBJ2-2
D: NA
size: NA
V: TRBV9

CDR3: CASSSQKTGPSYEQYF
DNA: TGTGCCAGCAGTTCCCAAAAGACAGGCCCTAGTTACGAGCAGTACTTC
J: TRBJ2-7
D: NA
size: NA
V: TRBV28

CDR3: CASSADSTNTEAFF
DNA: TGCGCCAGCAGCGCGGACAGCACGAACACTGAAGCTTTCTTT
J: TRBJ1-1
D: NA
size: NA
V: TRBV5-1

CDR3: CASSWPGRVYEQYF
DNA: TGTGCCAGCAGTTGGCCAGGTCGCGTCTACGAGCAGTACTTC
J: TRBJ2-7
D: NA
size: once
V: TRBV25-1

CDR3: CASSYTRFGVGYTF
DNA: TGTGCCAGCAGTTACACCCGGTTCGGGGTCGGCTACACCTTC
J: TRBJ1-2
D: NA
size: NA
V: TRBV6-2/TRBV6-3

CDR3: CASSDEHARQGADQPQHF
DNA: TGTGCCAGCAGTGACGAGCACGCAAGACAGGGGGCCGATCAGCCCCAGCATTTT
J: TRBJ1-5
D: TRBD1
size: few
V: TRBV2

CDR3: CAISESMDIGYTF
DNA: TGTGCCATCAGTGAGTCGATGGACATTGGCTACACCTTC
J: TRBJ1-2
D: NA
size: NA
V: TRBV10-3

CDR3: CASSPLGQGNQPQHF
DNA: TGTGCCAGCTCACCCCTAGGACAGGGAAATCAGCCCCAGCATTTT
J: TRBJ1-5
D: TRBD1
size: NA
V: TRBV18